The clone carrying this T cell receptor (beta chain) was observed at least ten times. Its antigen is currently unknown. The data derive from a study of post-analysis software for immune sequencing data. Libraries were made from TCR beta cDNA, and they carried unique molecular identifiers. TCRdb ran MiXCR on the PCR reads and lists one entry per CDR3 protein. The sample has some 500,000 distinct CDR3 sequences; 40% to 55% are singletons. Regarding the study as a whole: Controls' normalized Chao1 diversity significantly exceeded that of multiple sclerosis patients. TRBV5-6, TRBV5-1 and TRBV20-1 were among roughly 5 TRBV segments more frequent in patients than controls.

CDR3 length: 13 amino acids. The V gene's germline CDR1 is SQVTM and CDR2 ANQGSEA. Trimming took off 3 bases at V and 1 base at J, with 9 bases between the two ends. The V and J genes are TRBV29-1 and TRBJ2-5; the D gene is possibly TRBD2 (6 bases). This TCR came from a girl aged 5 to 17 with multiple sclerosis. Material: blood. The CDR3 spells CSVDPGVQETQYF. Here the CDR3 DNA reads TGCAGCGTTGATCCGGGGGTCCAAGAGACCCAGTACTTC.